These 20 T cell receptor beta chains were sequenced from one sample in a study of T cells in narcolepsy. The method was immunoSEQ multiplex PCR; TCRdb's version includes in-frame clones alone and lacks a portion of them. Of tens of thousands of clones listed, about 84% are singletons. The sequenced material came from CD45RA- memory CD4+ T cells from PBMCs. The receptors here all came from a human donor with narcolepsy.

V is TRBV9 and J is TRBJ2-3; D gene ambiguous. This CDR3 has 14 residues. CDR1 SGDLS and CDR2 YYNGEE come from the germline V gene. V was clipped by 4 bases and J by 4 bases, with 13 bases between them. The CDR3 reads CASSLRWGADTQYF. The CDR3 DNA sequence: TGTGCCAGCAGCCTCCGCTGGGGTGCAGATACGCAGTATTTT.

This chain uses TRBV7-2 with TRBJ1-2; the match to TRBD1 covers 7 bases. V trimming: 3 bases; J trimming: 5 bases; junction bases outside the gene matches: 6. The CDR3 consists of 14 residues. Looked up from germline, CDR1 is SGHTA and CDR2 is FQGNSA. In DNA, the CDR3 is TGTGCCAGCAGCTTGGAGAGGGGGCGGTATGGCTACACCTTC. It is translated as CASSLERGRYGYTF.

This clone was detected once. The chain combines TRBV15 with TRBJ2-3, with 7 bases identical to TRBD1. CDR3 length: 16 amino acids. V was clipped by 0 bases and J by 3 bases; unmatched bases: 6. Germline CDR1 is LNHNV and CDR2 is YYDKDF (reference sequence). CDR3 nucleotides: TGTGCCACCAGCAGAGATTTGGGACAGAGAACAGATACGCAGTATTTT. Its protein product is CATSRDLGQRTDTQYF.

The chain is built from TRBV7-7 and TRBJ2-5; weak D call: TRBD1 (7 bases). Looked up from germline, CDR1 is SSHAT and CDR2 is FNYEAQ (reference sequence). V was pared by 1 base and J by 5 bases, with 14 bases between. CDR3 length: 15 residues. As DNA, the CDR3 is TGTGCCAGCAGCTTAGAGGGGGGACAGATGGAGACCCAGTACTTC. Translation: CASSLEGGQMETQYF.

The V call is TRBV14, the J call TRBJ2-1; D is unresolved. CDR1 SGHDN and CDR2 FVKESK come from the germline V gene. The V gene lost 2 bases and the J gene lost 8 bases, with 16 bases spanning the gap. This CDR3 has 15 amino acids. CDR3 in DNA: TGTGCCAGCAGCCAATTATTACTCGGAACGGATGAGCAGTTCTTC. This codes for CASSQLLLGTDEQFF.

The chain joins TRBV19 to TRBJ1-5; D unresolved. V was pared by 2 bases and J by 3 bases, with 5 bases between. CDR1 and CDR2 (germline): LNHDA, SQIVND (reference sequence). The CDR3 sequence is 13 residues long. The chain's CDR3 is CASSIQNNQPQHF. DNA for the CDR3: TGTGCCAGTAGTATACAGAACAATCAGCCCCAGCATTTT.

The chain employs TRBV2 and TRBJ1-1; 9 bases align to TRBD1. This CDR3 is 14 amino acids long. V was pared by 6 bases and J by 1 base, with 3 bases of the junction left unmatched. Germline V gene sequence: CDR1 SNHLY, CDR2 FYNNEI. The CDR3 is CASSGQGWNTEAFF. DNA of the CDR3: TGTGCCAGCAGCGGACAGGGGTGGAACACTGAAGCTTTCTTT.

V and J are TRBV2 and TRBJ2-7; D perhaps matches TRBD2 (5 bases). Germline CDR1 reads SNHLY; CDR2 reads FYNNEI. CDR3 length: 12 residues. Trimming pared 7 bases from V and 3 bases from J, leaving 10 bases between. The CDR3: CASNRGGYEQYF. In DNA form, the CDR3 reads TGTGCCAGCAACCGGGGTGGCTACGAGCAGTACTTC.

The chain has TRBV5-1 and TRBJ1-1, with D unclear. CDR1 and CDR2 (germline): SGHRS, YFSETQ. This CDR3 has 16 amino acids. V was clipped by 1 base and J by 5 bases, with 18 bases between them. The CDR3 reads CASSLIGSGGRTEAFF. CDR3 nucleotide sequence: TGCGCCAGCAGCTTGATTGGCTCAGGAGGGAGGACTGAAGCTTTCTTT.

This clone was detected once. The J gene is TRBJ2-5, the V gene TRBV7-2, with D perhaps matching TRBD1 or TRBD2 (5 bases each). Germline V gene sequence: CDR1 SGHTA, CDR2 FQGNSA. V was shortened by 5 bases and J by 1 base, with 14 bases between the two germline ends. The CDR3 has 15 residues. CDR3 nucleotide sequence: TGTGCCAGCAGCCCGCGGACGGGGCCCCAAGAGACCCAGTACTTC. Protein sequence: CASSPRTGPQETQYF.

The chain uses TRBV4-1 and TRBJ2-3; 13 positions match TRBD2. The V and J ends lost 0 bases and 7 bases, in that order; junction bases with no gene match: 7. CDR1 is MGHRA, CDR2 YSYEKL, per germline. This CDR3 spans 17 amino acids. As DNA, the CDR3 is TGCGCCAGCAGCCAAGATTGGACTAGCGGGGGCTCCTATACGCAGTATTTT. This codes for CASSQDWTSGGSYTQYF.

In its sample, this clone was seen once. The chain has TRBV18 and TRBJ2-1; TRBD2 matches at 15 bases. Germline values: CDR1 KGHSH, CDR2 LQKENI. The CDR3 sequence is 17 residues long. Trimming at V came to 1 base and at J to 8 bases, leaving 6 bases not matched to a gene. The CDR3 bases are TGTGCCAGCTCACCACGGACTAGCGGGGGGGCCGGGGATGAGCAGTTCTTC. This gives the protein CASSPRTSGGAGDEQFF. Combining the CDR3 with reference TRBV18 and TRBJ2-1 gives the whole variable domain NAGVMQNPRHLVRRRGQEARLRCSPMKGHSHVYWYRQLPEEGLKFMVYLQKENIIDESGMPKERFSAEFPKEGPSILRIQQVVRGDSAAYFCASSPRTSGGAGDEQFFGPGTRLTVL.

In its sample, this clone was seen once. CDR3 nucleotides: TGTGCCAGCAGCTTAGGACAGGCGACGAACAATGAGCAGTTCTTC. Translation gives CASSLGQATNNEQFF. The chain is built from TRBV11-1 and TRBJ2-1; D perhaps matches TRBD1 (6 bases). CDR3 length: 15 residues. V was cut by 1 base and J by 5 bases, with 12 bases left in between. Germline V gives CDR1 SGHAT, CDR2 FQDESV (reference sequence). The complete variable domain, with remaining parts taken from reference TRBV11-1 and TRBJ2-1, reads EAEVAQSPRYKITEKSQAVAFWCDPISGHATLYWYRQILGQGPELLVQFQDESVVDDSQLPKDRFSAERLKGVDSTLKIQPAELGDSAMYLCASSLGQATNNEQFFGPGTRLTVL.

This chain connects TRBV6-5 to TRBJ1-2, with 7 bases aligning to TRBD1. Germline values: CDR1 MNHEY, CDR2 SVGAGI. The CDR3 length is 15 residues. The junction had 7 bases not matched to a gene; V was cut back by 2 bases and J by 4 bases. CDR3 nucleotides: TGTGCCAGCAGTTACATGGAGCAGGGGGGCTATGGCTACACCTTC. This codes for CASSYMEQGGYGYTF.

This clone occurred once. J is TRBJ1-2 and V is TRBV19, with D unclear. The CDR3 totals 12 residues. The germline CDR1 and CDR2 sequences are LNHDA and SQIVND (reference sequence). Trimming removed 2 bases from V and 8 bases from J, with 9 bases in between. CDR3 DNA: TGTGCCAGTAGTATACTGGAGGGCGGCTACACCTTC. Protein product: CASSILEGGYTF.

The V call is TRBV28, the J call TRBJ2-1, with D unclear. Germline assignment: CDR1 MDHEN and CDR2 SYDVKM. V gave up 5 bases and J gave up 0 bases, with 11 bases separating them. The CDR3 extends over 15 amino acids. The DNA of the CDR3 is TGTGCCAGCAGTCCGAAGTTTAGCTCCTACAATGAGCAGTTCTTC. Translated, it gives CASSPKFSSYNEQFF.

V gene TRBV18 combines with J gene TRBJ1-3; the D is unclear. Between the trimmed V and J ends, which lost 1 base and 1 base, there was a span of 8 bases. Germline loops: CDR1 KGHSH, CDR2 LQKENI. The CDR3 runs 15 residues. The CDR3 bases are TGTGCCAGCTCACCACAGGCAACATCTGGAAACACCATATATTTT. Its protein product is CASSPQATSGNTIYF. Looking up the rest from reference TRBV18 and TRBJ1-3 gives the full variable domain: NAGVMQNPRHLVRRRGQEARLRCSPMKGHSHVYWYRQLPEEGLKFMVYLQKENIIDESGMPKERFSAEFPKEGPSILRIQQVVRGDSAAYFCASSPQATSGNTIYFGEGSWLTVV.

This chain uses TRBV11-1 with TRBJ2-3, with 9 bases lining up with TRBD2. The CDR3 is made up of 14 amino acids. From germline, CDR1 is SGHAT and CDR2 FQDESV (reference sequence). The trim removed 5 bases at V and 14 bases at J, leaving 14 bases unmatched. The CDR3 coding sequence is TGTGCCAGCAGCCGATCTAGCGGGGATAGAGAAGCGTATTTT. It codes for CASSRSSGDREAYF.

The CDR3 sequence is CATVPPGQGETQYF. The CDR3 DNA is TGTGCCACCGTACCTCCGGGACAGGGAGAGACCCAGTACTTC. V gene TRBV19 combines with J gene TRBJ2-5; TRBD1 matches 9 bases. The germline V gene encodes CDR1 LNHDA and CDR2 SQIVND (reference sequence). CDR3 length: 14 residues. V was pared by 10 bases and J by 4 bases, with 10 bases of the junction left unmatched.

This clone occurred a few times. The V call is TRBV5-4, the J call TRBJ1-5; tentatively, D is TRBD1 (5 bases). CDR3 size: 18 residues. CDR1 is SGHNT, CDR2 YYREEE, per germline (reference sequence). V was shortened by 1 base and J by 0 bases, with 17 bases between the two germline ends. CDR3 DNA sequence: TGTGCCAGCAGCTTGCGGGATAACAGGTTCAGTAGCAATCAGCCCCAGCATTTT. Its translation: CASSLRDNRFSSNQPQHF.